The present T cell receptor (beta chain) was sequenced within a study of OX40 agonist ivuxolimab in advanced cancers. Turning to the study itself: Cancers in dose escalation were hepatocellular, melanoma, renal cell and head and neck.

The method was immunoSEQ multiplex PCR; TCRdb's version includes in-frame clones alone and lacks a portion of them. The table has approximately 77,000 clones, 92% seen once. This clone has only one observation. Its cognate antigen is unknown. Broader study findings: With doses of 0.1 to 3.0 mg/kg, CD4+ and CD8+ blood T cells had undergone clonal expansion by week 6. Low normalized T-cell clonal expansion was additionally recorded for some nonresponders. Researchers did not establish what antigens the expanded peripheral T cells target.

The ends were cut back, 4 bases at V and 3 bases at J, with 17 bases in the middle. Germline CDR1 and CDR2: SGDLS and YYNGEE. The length of the CDR3 is 15 residues. Here the sequenced sample was CD4+ or CD8+ T cells sorted from blood, taken in a trial of the OX40 agonist ivuxolimab. The chain carries TRBV9 and TRBJ2-7; no clear D gene. This receptor was obtained from an adult with an advanced solid tumor such as melanoma, head and neck, liver or kidney cancer. The chain's CDR3 is CASSPDVVWSYEQYF. In nucleotides, the CDR3 is TGTGCCAGCAGCCCCGACGTGGTGTGGAGCTACGAGCAGTACTTC.